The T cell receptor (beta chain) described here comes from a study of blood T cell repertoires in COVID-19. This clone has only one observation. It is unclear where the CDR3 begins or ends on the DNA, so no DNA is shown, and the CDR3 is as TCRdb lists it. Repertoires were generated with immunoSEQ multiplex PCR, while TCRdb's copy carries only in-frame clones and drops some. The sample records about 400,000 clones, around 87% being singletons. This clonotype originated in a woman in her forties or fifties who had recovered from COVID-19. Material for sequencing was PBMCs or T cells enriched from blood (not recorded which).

The CDR3 is CASREGGFLETQYF. The rearrangement uses TRBV5-1 and TRBJ2-5; TRBD1 reflects the table's D call only, with no check against the DNA. 14 amino acids form the CDR3, both terminal residues included. Germline V gene lookup returns CDR1 SGHRS and CDR2 YFSETQ.